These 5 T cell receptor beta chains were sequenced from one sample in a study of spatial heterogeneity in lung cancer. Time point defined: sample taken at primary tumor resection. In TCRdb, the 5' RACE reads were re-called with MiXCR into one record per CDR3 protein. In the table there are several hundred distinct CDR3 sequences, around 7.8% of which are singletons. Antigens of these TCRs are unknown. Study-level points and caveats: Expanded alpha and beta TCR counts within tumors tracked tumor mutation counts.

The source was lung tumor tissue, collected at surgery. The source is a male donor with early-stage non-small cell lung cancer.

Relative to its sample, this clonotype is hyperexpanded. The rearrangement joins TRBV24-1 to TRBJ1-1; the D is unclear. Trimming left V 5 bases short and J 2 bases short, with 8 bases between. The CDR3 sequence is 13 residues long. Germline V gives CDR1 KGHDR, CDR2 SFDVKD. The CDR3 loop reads CATSATGNTEAFF. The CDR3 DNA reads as TGTGCCACCAGTGCGACGGGAAACACTGAAGCTTTCTTT.

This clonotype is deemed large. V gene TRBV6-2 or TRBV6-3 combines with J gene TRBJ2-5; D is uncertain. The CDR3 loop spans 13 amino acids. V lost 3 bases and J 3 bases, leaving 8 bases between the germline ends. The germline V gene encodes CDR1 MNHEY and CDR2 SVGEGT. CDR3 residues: CASSYHIEETQYF. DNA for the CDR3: TGTGCCAGCAGTTATCACATCGAAGAGACCCAGTACTTC.

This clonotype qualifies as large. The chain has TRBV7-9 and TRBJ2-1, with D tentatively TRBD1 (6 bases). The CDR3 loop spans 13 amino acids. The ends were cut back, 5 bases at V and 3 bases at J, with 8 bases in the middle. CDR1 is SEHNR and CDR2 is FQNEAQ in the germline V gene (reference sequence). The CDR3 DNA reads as TGTGCCAGCAGCCGACAGGACTACAATGAGCAGTTCTTC. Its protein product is CASSRQDYNEQFF.

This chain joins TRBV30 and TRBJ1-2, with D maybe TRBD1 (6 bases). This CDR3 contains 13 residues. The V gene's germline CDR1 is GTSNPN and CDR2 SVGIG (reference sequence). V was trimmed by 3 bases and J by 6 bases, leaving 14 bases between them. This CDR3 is CAWSTGYKDGYTF. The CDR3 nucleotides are TGTGCCTGGAGCACAGGGTACAAGGATGGCTACACCTTC.

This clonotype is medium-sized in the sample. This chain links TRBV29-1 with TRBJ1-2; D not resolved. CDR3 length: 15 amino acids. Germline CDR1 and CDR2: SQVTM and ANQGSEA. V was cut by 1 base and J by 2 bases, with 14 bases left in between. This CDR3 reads CSVEVVVRRNYGYTF. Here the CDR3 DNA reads TGCAGCGTTGAAGTCGTTGTGCGGCGGAACTATGGCTACACCTTC.